This TCR beta chain was identified during a study of T cell repertoires in cytomegalovirus infection. In the study overall: Public TCR beta signature analysis indicated the presence of both CMV infection and matching HLA type.

This clonotype has a count of ten or more. Its cognate antigen is unknown. This CDR3 spans 14 amino acids. The V end lost 1 base, the J end lost 2 bases, and 9 bases lay between the germline ends. Germline loops: CDR1 SEHNR, CDR2 FQNEAQ (reference sequence). MiXCR, applied by TCRdb to the reads, yields one record per CDR3 protein. The table has some 270,000 distinct CDR3 sequences, 15% to 20% seen once. Study-level points and caveats: In two of eight donors, the top clonotype was HLA-C-restricted CMV-specific. Pooled public TCR beta family frequency picked out CMV carriers with the relevant HLA.

What was sequenced was CD8+ T cells from PBMCs. V usage is TRBV7-9 and J usage is TRBJ2-7, with D unclear. The receptor's source is a human donor in good health (CMV status not recorded). Some clones in this sample may be carry-over from other donors' samples. Here the CDR3 reads CASSLERRPYEQYF. The CDR3 nucleotides are TGTGCCAGCAGCTTAGAACGTCGTCCCTACGAGCAGTACTTC.